These 9 T cell receptor beta chains originate from one sample sequenced in a study of cytomegalovirus exposure and HLA in healthy donors (TCRdb year 2017). The protocol used for the library was the immunoSEQ multiplex PCR assay. For the multiplex PCR, a mixture combining 60 forward primers for TCR Vbeta segments and 13 reverse primers for TCR Jbeta segments was used. TCRdb took this table from immuneACCESS and kept in-frame rearrangements with V and J called. Such tables lack part of the clones; where checked against another copy, unresolved V genes explain under half of the gap, and the rest is unexplained. Within this sample are 89,000 or so clones, with under 80% of them counted one time only. Of the sample, roughly 2% falls within the top ten clones. Source material: PBMCs. The receptors come from a boy under 18 in good health and CMV-seronegative.

In its sample, this clone was seen a few times. Other DNA sequences within the sample encode an identical CDR3. The chain links TRBV30 to TRBJ1-4; 11 bases are a match to TRBD1. The CDR3 runs 13 residues. V trimming: 4 bases; J trimming: 8 bases; junction bases outside the gene matches: 3. CDR1 GTSNPN and CDR2 SVGIG come from the germline V gene (reference sequence). The CDR3 here is CAWTGQGGEKLFF. CDR3 in DNA: TGTGCCTGGACGGGACAGGGGGGGGAAAAACTGTTTTTT. The whole variable domain, remainder taken from reference TRBV30 and TRBJ1-4, is SQTIHQWPATLVQPVGSPLSLECTVEGTSNPNLYWYRQAAGRGLQLLFYSVGIGQISSEVPQNLSASRPQDRQFILSSKKLLLSDSGFYLCAWTGQGGEKLFFGSGTQLSVL.

This chain joins TRBV30 and TRBJ1-2, with D possibly matching TRBD1 (5 bases). V lost 3 bases and J 7 bases, leaving 12 bases between the germline ends. The CDR3 spans 12 residues. In germline, CDR1 is GTSNPN, CDR2 SVGIG (reference sequence). CDR3 DNA: TGTGCCTGGAGAACAGGAGCGGGTGGCTACACCTTC. Protein product: CAWRTGAGGYTF.

The J gene is TRBJ2-3, the V gene TRBV4-3; 7 nucleotides match TRBD1. V dropped 0 bases and J dropped 0; count of bases not matched to a gene: 3. CDR1 LGHNA and CDR2 YSLEER come from the germline V gene. The CDR3 has 16 amino acids. CDR3 amino acids: CASSQDGRGSTDTQYF. The CDR3 DNA reads as TGCGCCAGCAGCCAAGATGGCAGGGGGAGCACAGATACGCAGTATTTT.

J is TRBJ1-1 and V is TRBV7-6; the D is unclear. V was shortened by 3 bases and J by 1 base, with 15 bases between the two germline ends. The germline V gene encodes CDR1 SGHVS and CDR2 FNYEAQ. The CDR3 runs 16 residues. The chain's CDR3 is CASSFKEERTNTEAFF. DNA for the CDR3: TGTGCCAGCAGCTTCAAGGAGGAGCGGACGAACACTGAAGCTTTCTTT.

The chain employs TRBV5-8 and TRBJ2-3, with TRBD1 matching over 9 bases. The ends lost 4 bases at V and 3 bases at J; junction bases unmatched: 6. Looked up from germline, CDR1 is SGHTS and CDR2 is YDEGEE. CDR3 size: 15 residues. The CDR3 DNA reads as TGTGCCAGCAGCACCGGGACAGGGTTGACAGATACGCAGTATTTT. Translation gives CASSTGTGLTDTQYF.

The chain links TRBV6-4 to TRBJ1-1, with no clear D. The CDR3 sequence is 12 residues long. Germline-derived CDR1 and CDR2 are MRHNA and SNTAGT. V gave up 6 bases and J gave up 7 bases, with 12 bases separating them. This CDR3 reads CASRSKANEAFF. The CDR3 DNA is TGTGCCAGCAGATCAAAAGCGAATGAAGCTTTCTTT.

This chain uses TRBV6-1 with TRBJ1-2, with a possible D match to TRBD1 (6 bases). Germline V gives CDR1 MNHNS, CDR2 SASEGT. Between the trimmed V and J ends, which lost 2 bases and 8 bases, there was a span of 12 bases. The CDR3 has 13 residues. The CDR3 spells CASSEPLTGGYTF. The CDR3 DNA sequence: TGTGCCAGCAGTGAACCTTTGACAGGCGGCTACACCTTC.

This chain uses TRBV5-6 with TRBJ2-7, with a tentative D call TRBD2 (5 bases). The CDR3 has 15 amino acids. Trimming took 4 bases from V and 0 from J, leaving 14 bases between them. Germline CDR1 and CDR2: SGHDT and YYEEEE. The CDR3 here is CASSATEASSYEQYF. The CDR3 DNA is TGTGCCAGCAGCGCGACGGAGGCTAGCTCCTACGAGCAGTACTTC.

In DNA, the CDR3 is TGTGCCGGGGCGGGGGGGACAGGTGCCTACGAGCAGTACTTC. It yields the protein CAGAGGTGAYEQYF. The chain joins TRBV30 to TRBJ2-7; maybe TRBD2 (9 bases). Germline loops: CDR1 GTSNPN, CDR2 SVGIG (reference sequence). The CDR3 is made up of 14 amino acids. V was pared by 8 bases and J by 2 bases, with 19 bases between. Supplemented by reference TRBV30 and TRBJ2-7, the full variable domain reads SQTIHQWPATLVQPVGSPLSLECTVEGTSNPNLYWYRQAAGRGLQLLFYSVGIGQISSEVPQNLSASRPQDRQFILSSKKLLLSDSGFYLCAGAGGTGAYEQYFGPGTRLTVT.